This TCR beta chain was documented in a study of blood T cell repertoires in COVID-19. Study at large: Both acute and convalescent COVID-19 samples were obtained from the United States, Italy and Spain. PBMCs, B-cell-depleted T cells, or T cells were the source of the cDNA or gDNA that made up the material.

There are 17 residues in the CDR3. Trimming took 0 bases from V and 3 from J; bases not matched to a gene: 9. CDR1 is LGHNA and CDR2 is YSLEER in the germline V gene. Residents of 24 US areas, aged about 18 to 89 years, made up the participants. Under the authors' procedure: Using reference gene primer amplification, nucleated cell counts were estimated. The protocol was immunoSEQ multiplex PCR, while the TCRdb copy is restricted to in-frame clones and leaves out a portion. V, J and clone size derive from that table, while D and trimming were established from the DNA sequence. The sample carries about 430,000 clones, roughly 90% recorded once.

The chain couples TRBV4-3 to TRBJ2-3, with 7 bases aligning to TRBD2. The sample taken for sequencing was PBMCs or T cells enriched from blood (not recorded which). The sequence derives from a woman aged 30 to 39 with acute COVID-19. This chain's CDR3 is CASSQDPGGSWTDTQYF. The CDR3 DNA follows: TGCGCCAGCAGCCAAGATCCCGGGGGGTCTTGGACAGATACGCAGTATTTT.